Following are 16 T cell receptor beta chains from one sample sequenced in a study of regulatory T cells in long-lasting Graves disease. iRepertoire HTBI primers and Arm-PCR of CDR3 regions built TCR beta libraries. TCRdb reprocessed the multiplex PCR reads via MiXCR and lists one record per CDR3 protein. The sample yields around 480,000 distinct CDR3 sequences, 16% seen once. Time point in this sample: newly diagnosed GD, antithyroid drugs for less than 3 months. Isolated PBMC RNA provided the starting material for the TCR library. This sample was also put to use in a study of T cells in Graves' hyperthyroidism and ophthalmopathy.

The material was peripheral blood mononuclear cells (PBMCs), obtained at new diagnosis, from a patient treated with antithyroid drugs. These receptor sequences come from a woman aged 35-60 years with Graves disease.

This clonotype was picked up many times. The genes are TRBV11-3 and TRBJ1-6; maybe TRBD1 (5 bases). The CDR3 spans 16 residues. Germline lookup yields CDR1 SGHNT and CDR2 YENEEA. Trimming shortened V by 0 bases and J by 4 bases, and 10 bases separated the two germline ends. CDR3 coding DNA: TGTGCCAGCAGCTTAGATGTGACAGAATATAATTCACCCCTCCACTTT. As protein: CASSLDVTEYNSPLHF. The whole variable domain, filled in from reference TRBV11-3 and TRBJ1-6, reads EAGVVQSPRYKIIEKKQPVAFWCNPISGHNTLYWYLQNLGQGPELLIRYENEEAVDDSQLPKDRFSAERLKGVDSTLKIQPAELGDSAVYLCASSLDVTEYNSPLHFGNGTRLTVT.

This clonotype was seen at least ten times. DNA for the CDR3: TGTGCCATCACCTCGAAGGAGGGGGGGGCGTCCTATGGCTACACCTTC. This gives the protein CAITSKEGGASYGYTF. V usage is TRBV10-3 and J usage is TRBJ1-2, with D perhaps matching TRBD1 (6 bases). CDR3 length: 16 amino acids. The V end lost 7 bases, the J end lost 4 bases, and 22 bases lay between the germline ends. Germline V CDR1 and CDR2: ENHRY, SYGVKD.

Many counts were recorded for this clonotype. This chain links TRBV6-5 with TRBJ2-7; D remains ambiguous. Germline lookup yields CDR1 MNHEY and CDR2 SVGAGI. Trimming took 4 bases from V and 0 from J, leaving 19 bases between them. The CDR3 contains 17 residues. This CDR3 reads CASSSDPITQSSYEQYF. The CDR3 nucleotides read TGTGCCAGCAGTTCCGACCCGATCACCCAGAGCTCCTACGAGCAGTACTTC.

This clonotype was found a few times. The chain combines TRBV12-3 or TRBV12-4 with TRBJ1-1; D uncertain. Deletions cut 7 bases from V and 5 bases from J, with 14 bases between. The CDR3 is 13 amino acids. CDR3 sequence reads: CASTRRVGTEAFF. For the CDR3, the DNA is TGTGCCAGCACCCGGAGGGTAGGGACTGAAGCTTTCTTT.

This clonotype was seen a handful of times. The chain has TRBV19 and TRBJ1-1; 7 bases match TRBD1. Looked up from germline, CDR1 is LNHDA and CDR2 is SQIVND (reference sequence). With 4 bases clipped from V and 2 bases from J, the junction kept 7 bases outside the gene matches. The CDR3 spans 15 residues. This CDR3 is CASSTRQGGNTEAFF. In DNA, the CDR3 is TGTGCCAGTAGTACCCGACAGGGAGGCAACACTGAAGCTTTCTTT.

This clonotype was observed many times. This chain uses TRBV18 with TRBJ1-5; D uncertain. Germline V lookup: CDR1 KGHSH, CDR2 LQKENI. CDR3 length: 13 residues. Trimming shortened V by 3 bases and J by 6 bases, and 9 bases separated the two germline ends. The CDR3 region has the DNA TGTGCCAGCTCACCTGGCGCCGTTCAGCCCCAGCATTTT. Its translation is CASSPGAVQPQHF.

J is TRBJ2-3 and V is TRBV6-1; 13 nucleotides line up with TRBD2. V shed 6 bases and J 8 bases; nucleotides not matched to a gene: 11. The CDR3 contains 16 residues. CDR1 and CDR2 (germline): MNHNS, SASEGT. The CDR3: CASRSGLAGAFSTQYF. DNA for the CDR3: TGTGCCAGCAGGAGCGGACTAGCGGGGGCCTTTAGTACGCAGTATTTT.

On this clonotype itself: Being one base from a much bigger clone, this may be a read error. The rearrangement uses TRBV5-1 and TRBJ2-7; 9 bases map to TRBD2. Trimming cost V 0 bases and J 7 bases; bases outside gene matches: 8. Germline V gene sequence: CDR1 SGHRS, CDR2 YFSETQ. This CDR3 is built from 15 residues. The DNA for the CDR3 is TGCGCCAGCAGCTTGGTGGCGGGGGGGCAAAATGAGCAGTACTTC. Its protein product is CASSLVAGGQNEQYF.

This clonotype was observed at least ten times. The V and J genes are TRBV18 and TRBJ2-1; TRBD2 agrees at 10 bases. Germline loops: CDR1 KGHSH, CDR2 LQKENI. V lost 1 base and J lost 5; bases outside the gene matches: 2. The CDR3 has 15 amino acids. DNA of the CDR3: TGTGCCAGCTCACCACTGACTAGCGGGCACAATGAGCAGTTCTTC. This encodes CASSPLTSGHNEQFF.

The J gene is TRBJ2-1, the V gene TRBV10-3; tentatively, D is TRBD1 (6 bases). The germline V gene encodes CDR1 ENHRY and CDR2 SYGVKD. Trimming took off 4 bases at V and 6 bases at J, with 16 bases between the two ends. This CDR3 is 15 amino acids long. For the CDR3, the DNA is TGTGCCATCAGTGTGAGGTTGTCAGGGGTCAATGAGCAGTTCTTC. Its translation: CAISVRLSGVNEQFF.

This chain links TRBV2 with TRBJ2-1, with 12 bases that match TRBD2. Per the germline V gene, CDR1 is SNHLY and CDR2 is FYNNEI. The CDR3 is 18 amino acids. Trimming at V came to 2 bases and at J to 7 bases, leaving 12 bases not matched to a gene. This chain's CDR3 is CASSETRSLAGGLNEQFF. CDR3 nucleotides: TGTGCCAGCAGTGAAACCCGATCACTAGCGGGGGGTTTGAATGAGCAGTTCTTC.

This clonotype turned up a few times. Here the CDR3 DNA reads TGTGCCAGCAGTTTAACACCACCAGGGTTTGGAAACACCATATATTTT. Amino acids: CASSLTPPGFGNTIYF. The V gene is TRBV12-3 or TRBV12-4, the J gene TRBJ1-3; tentative D call: TRBD1 (5 bases). The CDR3 loop spans 16 amino acids. The V and J ends lost 2 bases and 3 bases respectively, with 14 bases between them.

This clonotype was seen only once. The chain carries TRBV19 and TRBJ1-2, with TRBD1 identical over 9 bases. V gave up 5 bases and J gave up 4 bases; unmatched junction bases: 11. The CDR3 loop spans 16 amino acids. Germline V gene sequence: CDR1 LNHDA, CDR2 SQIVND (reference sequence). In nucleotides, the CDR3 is TGTGCCAGTAGTCCCCGGGACAGGGCCCCCTTCTATGGCTACACCTTC. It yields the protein CASSPRDRAPFYGYTF.

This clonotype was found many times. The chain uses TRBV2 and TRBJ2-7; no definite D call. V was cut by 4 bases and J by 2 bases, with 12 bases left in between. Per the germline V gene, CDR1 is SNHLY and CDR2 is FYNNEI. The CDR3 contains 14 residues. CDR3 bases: TGTGCCAGCAGTGTACGGCACAAACCCTACGAGCAGTACTTC. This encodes CASSVRHKPYEQYF.

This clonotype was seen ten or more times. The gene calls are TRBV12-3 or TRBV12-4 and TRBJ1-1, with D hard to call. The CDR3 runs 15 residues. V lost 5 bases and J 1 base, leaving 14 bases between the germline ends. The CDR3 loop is CASSPDDIPNTEAFF. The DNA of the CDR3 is TGTGCCAGCAGTCCTGACGACATACCGAACACTGAAGCTTTCTTT.

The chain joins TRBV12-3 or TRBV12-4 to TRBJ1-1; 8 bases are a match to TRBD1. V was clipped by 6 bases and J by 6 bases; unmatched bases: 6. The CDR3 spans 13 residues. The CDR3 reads CASSRDRRSEAFF. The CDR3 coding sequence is TGTGCCAGCAGCAGGGACAGGAGGTCTGAAGCTTTCTTT.